Below, 29 T cell receptor beta chains from the same sample are listed, as sequenced in a study of T cells in Graves' hyperthyroidism and ophthalmopathy. The investigators amplified TCR beta CDR3 regions from RNA transcripts. Carried out on the TCR CDR3, a first-round RT-PCR used the HTBI primer set. TCRdb itself ran the multiplex PCR reads through MiXCR, one entry per CDR3 protein. The sample holds roughly 840,000 distinct CDR3 sequences, roughly 40% seen once. Input material: blood. The source is a man aged 18 to 30 with Graves' hyperthyroidism.

The chain has TRBV20-1 and TRBJ1-5; 7 bases fit TRBD1. The CDR3 covers 14 residues. CDR1 and CDR2 from the germline V gene are DFQATT and SNEGSKA (reference sequence). The CDR3 is CSTRQGPSPQPQHF. In nucleotides, the CDR3 is TGCAGCACACGACAGGGACCGTCCCCTCAGCCCCAGCATTTT.

This clonotype appeared many times. This chain joins TRBV7-8 and TRBJ1-1; the D is unclear. Germline-derived CDR1 and CDR2 are SGHVS and FQNEAQ. The ends were cut back, 11 bases at V and 5 bases at J, with 15 bases in the middle. This CDR3 contains 12 residues. CDR3 sequence: CACGDEWTEAFF. CDR3 coding DNA: TGTGCCTGCGGGGATGAATGGACTGAAGCTTTCTTT.

V usage is TRBV11-2 and J usage is TRBJ1-1; D remains ambiguous. The CDR3 spans 13 residues. V was cut by 0 bases and J by 7 bases, with 9 bases left in between. Per germline, CDR1 SGHAT and CDR2 FQNNGV. The CDR3 is CASSLEMTLEAFF. In DNA, the CDR3 is TGTGCCAGCAGCTTAGAAATGACTCTTGAAGCTTTCTTT. The whole variable domain, remainder taken from reference TRBV11-2 and TRBJ1-1, is EAGVAQSPRYKIIEKRQSVAFWCNPISGHATLYWYQQILGQGPKLLIQFQNNGVVDDSQLPKDRFSAERLKGVDSTLKIQPAKLEDSAVYLCASSLEMTLEAFFGQGTRLTVV.

In its sample, this clonotype was seen many times. The gene calls are TRBV2 and TRBJ1-4, with a weak D call TRBD1 (5 bases). Per germline, CDR1 SNHLY and CDR2 FYNNEI. Trimming took off 3 bases at V and 8 bases at J, with 13 bases between the two ends. The length of the CDR3 is 14 residues. The CDR3 coding sequence is TGTGCCAGCAGTGAGGTACCCCGGGGGGAAAAACTGTTTTTT. It codes for CASSEVPRGEKLFF. Supplemented by reference TRBV2 and TRBJ1-4, the full variable domain reads EPEVTQTPSHQVTQMGQEVILRCVPISNHLYFYWYRQILGQKVEFLVSFYNNEISEKSEIFDDQFSVERPDGSNFTLKIRSTKLEDSAMYFCASSEVPRGEKLFFGSGTQLSVL.

This clonotype was found many times. The chain joins TRBV29-1 to TRBJ1-1; a weak D match, TRBD1 (5 bases). V shed 4 bases and J shed 8 bases, with 11 bases lying between them. CDR1 is SQVTM and CDR2 is ANQGSEA in the germline V gene. The CDR3 covers 11 residues. CDR3: CSVADIGEAFF. CDR3 nucleotides: TGCAGCGTTGCGGACATTGGGGAAGCTTTCTTT.

A note on this clonotype: This may be a read error: a much more frequent sequence differs by one nucleotide. V usage is TRBV19 and J usage is TRBJ1-5; 7 bases agree with TRBD1. The CDR3 sequence is 15 residues long. CDR1 is LNHDA, CDR2 SQIVND, per germline (reference sequence). CDR3 region: CASTMGTAGNQSQHF. The CDR3 nucleotides are TGTGCCAGTACCATGGGGACAGCCGGCAATCAGTCCCAGCATTTT.

As for this clonotype: One end of the junction fails to match germline, which may point to a read error. The J gene is TRBJ1-5, the V gene TRBV10-3; 7 bases line up with TRBD1. The CDR3 runs to 14 residues. Germline CDR1 and CDR2: ENHRY and SYGVKD. Here the CDR3 reads CASSTTGYNQPQHF. The CDR3 DNA reads TGTGCCAGCAGTACGACAGGGTACAATCAGCCCCAGCATTTT.

The genes are TRBV9 and TRBJ2-2; 9 bases are a match to TRBD2. V dropped 2 bases and J dropped 8; count of bases not matched to a gene: 4. The germline gives CDR1 SGDLS, CDR2 YYNGEE. The CDR3 is 14 residues long. This chain's CDR3 is CASSVDGLAGELFF. DNA for the CDR3: TGTGCCAGCAGCGTGGACGGACTAGCGGGGGAGCTGTTTTTT.

Note on this clonotype: This clone may be a read error of a much larger clone one base away. The chain combines TRBV7-2 with TRBJ2-7; the D is unclear. The CDR3 sequence is 14 residues long. CDR1 is SGHTA, CDR2 FQGNSA, per germline. Between the trimmed V and J ends, which lost 2 bases and 2 bases, there was a span of 10 bases. The CDR3 reads CASSLQIGPYEQYF. The CDR3 coding sequence is TGTGCCAGCAGCTTACAAATTGGGCCCTACGAGCAGTACTTC.

This rearrangement joins TRBV5-5 to TRBJ1-1; no clear D gene. CDR3 length: 14 residues. CDR1 and CDR2 (germline): SGHKS, YYEKEE (reference sequence). V was clipped by 0 bases and J by 5 bases, with 11 bases between them. For the CDR3, the DNA is TGTGCCAGCAGCTTGGTCGTGCCGGGGACTGAAGCTTTCTTT. It translates to CASSLVVPGTEAFF.

The table lists this clonotype with a count of one. The CDR3 coding sequence is TGCAGTTTTCTAGCGGAAGAGACCCAGTACTTC. It is translated as CSFLAEETQYF. The V and J genes are TRBV20-1 and TRBJ2-5; 7 bases are shared with TRBD2. CDR3 length equals 11 residues. Trimming took 8 bases from V and 3 from J; bases not matched to a gene: 3. Germline loops: CDR1 DFQATT, CDR2 SNEGSKA (reference sequence).

V gene TRBV29-1 combines with J gene TRBJ1-2; D not certain. The V end lost 7 bases, the J end lost 6 bases, and 6 bases lay between the germline ends. CDR3 length equals 9 residues. Germline V gives CDR1 SQVTM, CDR2 ANQGSEA. The CDR3 DNA sequence: TGCAGCGGGGAGGATGGCTACACCTTC. Encoded protein: CSGEDGYTF.

The sample holds a few counts of this clonotype. The chain is built from TRBV25-1 and TRBJ2-3, with 7 bases fitting TRBD2. V lost 3 bases to trimming and J lost 2 bases; unmatched junction nucleotides: 5. This CDR3 has 15 residues. Germline CDR1 and CDR2: MGHDK and SYGVNS. Here the CDR3 reads CASSDTSEFTDTQYF. The DNA for the CDR3 is TGTGCCAGCAGTGATACTAGCGAGTTCACAGATACGCAGTATTTT.

This chain connects TRBV11-1 to TRBJ1-6; D is uncertain. This CDR3 has 13 amino acids. CDR1 is SGHAT, CDR2 FQDESV, per germline (reference sequence). Trimming cost V 7 bases and J 6 bases, with 10 bases left between them. The CDR3 here is CASTGETNSPLHF. In DNA, the CDR3 is TGTGCCAGCACCGGGGAGACTAATTCACCCCTCCACTTT.

This CDR3 reads CARSQDYGYTF. The CDR3 coding sequence is TGTGCCCGCAGCCAAGACTATGGCTACACCTTC. The chain carries TRBV10-3 and TRBJ1-2; no clear D. The CDR3 spans 11 residues. V gave up 11 bases and J gave up 3 bases, with 10 bases separating them. The germline gives CDR1 ENHRY, CDR2 SYGVKD.

This chain links TRBV5-6 with TRBJ1-4; TRBD1 matches 7 bases. From germline, CDR1 is SGHDT and CDR2 YYEEEE. This CDR3 has 15 amino acids. V lost 2 bases, J lost 4 bases, and 5 bases stayed unmatched. The CDR3 nucleotides are TGTGCCAGCAGCTTTGGACAGGTTTTTAATGAAAAACTGTTTTTT. Amino acids: CASSFGQVFNEKLFF.

This clonotype was counted a single time. At one of its ends the junction is not consistent with the germline gene, which may arise from a read error. The V and J genes are TRBV10-3 and TRBJ1-1; tentative D call: TRBD1 (6 bases). This CDR3 comprises 13 residues. Germline CDR1 ENHRY, CDR2 SYGVKD. CDR3 sequence: CASSPRTVPEAFF. The CDR3 DNA reads as TGTGCCAGCAGTCCTAGGACAGTCCCTGAAGCTTTCTTT.

This clonotype was seen ten or more times. This chain connects TRBV20-1 to TRBJ2-7; no clear D. Germline V gives CDR1 DFQATT, CDR2 SNEGSKA (reference sequence). The CDR3 sequence is 11 residues long. The V gene lost 6 bases and the J gene lost 1 base, with 7 bases spanning the gap. CDR3 region: CSAENSYEQYF. The CDR3 region has the DNA TGCAGTGCGGAGAATTCCTACGAGCAGTACTTC.

Many counts were recorded for this clonotype. In nucleotides, the CDR3 is TGTGCCATCAGTGACTTGCACGGCGGGGTGAGACCCCTCCACTTT. Translated, it gives CAISDLHGGVRPLHF. The chain recombines TRBV10-3 with TRBJ1-6; D uncertain. This CDR3 spans 15 amino acids. With 3 bases removed from V and 12 bases from J, the gap between germline ends came to 18 bases. Looked up from germline, CDR1 is ENHRY and CDR2 is SYGVKD.

There are many counts of this clonotype. The rearrangement joins TRBV19 to TRBJ1-5; D remains ambiguous. Trimming took 1 base from V and 4 from J, leaving 11 bases between them. Germline V CDR1 and CDR2: LNHDA, SQIVND (reference sequence). The CDR3 runs 15 residues. The CDR3: CASSIVWGGNQPQHF. The CDR3 nucleotides are TGTGCCAGTAGTATAGTTTGGGGAGGAAATCAGCCCCAGCATTTT.

V usage is TRBV9 and J usage is TRBJ1-1, with D uncertain. Germline V lookup: CDR1 SGDLS, CDR2 YYNGEE. The CDR3 spans 13 residues. Trimming stripped 3 bases from V and 7 bases from J, with 13 bases between. The CDR3 is CASSDPTGREAFF. DNA for the CDR3: TGTGCCAGCAGCGATCCGACGGGCCGTGAAGCTTTCTTT.

Only a few counts were recorded for this clonotype. This chain connects TRBV9 to TRBJ2-2, with 7 bases fitting TRBD2. The junction had 5 bases not matched to a gene; V was cut back by 6 bases and J by 0 bases. The CDR3 contains 15 residues. Looked up from germline, CDR1 is SGDLS and CDR2 is YYNGEE. CDR3 nucleotide sequence: TGTGCCAGCACCTTGGGGGGGTCGAACACCGGGGAGCTGTTTTTT. As protein: CASTLGGSNTGELFF.

The J gene is TRBJ2-7, the V gene TRBV7-9; TRBD2 aligns across 12 bases. Germline V gene lookup returns CDR1 SEHNR and CDR2 FQNEAQ (reference sequence). V gave up 3 bases and J gave up 2 bases; unmatched junction bases: 8. The CDR3 has 17 amino acids. The CDR3 DNA reads TGTGCCAGCAGCTTGGGACTAGCGGGTGTTGAAACCTACGAGCAGTACTTC. Residues: CASSLGLAGVETYEQYF.

The V gene is TRBV2, the J gene TRBJ2-2, with 7 bases matching TRBD2. Losses at the gene ends were 3 bases for V and 3 bases for J; bases not matched to a gene: 13. This CDR3 has 18 amino acids. Germline V gives CDR1 SNHLY, CDR2 FYNNEI. The CDR3 nucleotides are TGTGCCAGCAGTGACTCTGGCCCGGGACTAACTCACACCGGGGAGCTGTTTTTT. Protein product: CASSDSGPGLTHTGELFF.

The chain links TRBV10-3 to TRBJ1-5; 8 nucleotides align to TRBD1. This CDR3 spans 17 amino acids. Losses at the gene ends were 0 bases for V and 4 bases for J; bases not matched to a gene: 8. Germline V lookup: CDR1 ENHRY, CDR2 SYGVKD. Here the CDR3 reads CAISESSQGARNQPQHF. CDR3 coding DNA: TGTGCCATCAGTGAGTCGTCGCAGGGGGCGAGGAATCAGCCCCAGCATTTT.

This clonotype appeared many times. The chain carries TRBV29-1 and TRBJ1-1; D not certain. Germline CDR1 SQVTM, CDR2 ANQGSEA. The V and J ends lost 1 base and 4 bases respectively, with 10 bases between them. The CDR3 loop spans 13 amino acids. This chain's CDR3 is CSVEGQPRTEAFF. In DNA, the CDR3 is TGCAGCGTTGAAGGTCAACCGCGCACTGAAGCTTTCTTT.

This chain uses TRBV4-1 with TRBJ1-1; tentatively, D is TRBD1 (5 bases). Germline lookup yields CDR1 MGHRA and CDR2 YSYEKL. This CDR3 contains 15 residues. Between the trimmed V and J ends, which lost 0 bases and 4 bases, there was a span of 12 bases. DNA of the CDR3: TGCGCCAGCAGCCAAGAAGGGAGGGGCCGCACTGAAGCTTTCTTT. Translation: CASSQEGRGRTEAFF.

This clonotype was observed at least ten times. This sequence joins TRBV19 and TRBJ1-5, with D possibly being TRBD1 (6 bases). The CDR3 is 13 residues long. The V gene's germline CDR1 is LNHDA and CDR2 SQIVND (reference sequence). Trimming took off 5 bases at V and 6 bases at J, with 11 bases between the two ends. The CDR3 region is CASSAPGAQPQHF. CDR3 nucleotide sequence: TGTGCCAGTAGTGCCCCAGGGGCTCAGCCCCAGCATTTT.

This clonotype was seen only a few times. The chain has TRBV6-5 and TRBJ1-2; a possible D gene is TRBD1 (5 bases). The germline gives CDR1 MNHEY, CDR2 SVGAGI. The CDR3 has 14 amino acids. Between the trimmed V and J ends, which lost 6 bases and 8 bases, there was a span of 19 bases. This CDR3 is CASSLGRGSGGYTF. CDR3 DNA: TGTGCCAGCAGCTTGGGGCGGGGATCGGGAGGCTACACCTTC.